This record covers a single T cell receptor (beta chain). This clone was observed a single time. The antigen it recognizes is unknown. No clone much larger than this one lies a single base away; base qualities are absent. To sequence the TCRbeta CDR3 region, genomic DNA was isolated from the sorted cells. The immunoSEQ Assay was used to sequence the TCRbeta CDR3 regions. Drawn from immuneACCESS, this table holds only the in-frame rearrangements with V and J called that TCRdb kept. Clones are partly lost; checked studies trace under half to an unresolved V gene and leave the rest unexplained. The sample table contains over 100,000 clones; only one count was recorded for approximately 90% of them. The top ten clonotypes cover approximately 0.99% of the sample. These data come from a study of OX40 agonist ivuxolimab in advanced cancers. Study-level background: The costimulatory receptor OX40 (CD134) was targeted by ivuxolimab, a fully human IgG2 agonistic monoclonal antibody. Intravenous ivuxolimab was administered to patients every 2 weeks at six dose levels: 0.01, 0.1, 0.3, 1.5, 3 and 10 mg/kg. Of the 50 to 55 dose-escalation patients, hepatocellular carcinoma was present in roughly 19, melanoma in approximately 15, renal cell carcinoma in 9 and head and neck cancer in 9. A male proportion of 82.7% and a mean age of roughly 58 years, ranging from roughly 20 to 80, were recorded for the dose-escalation cohort. Prior anti-PD-1, anti-PD-L1 or anti-CTLA-4 therapy was permitted, and approximately 41% of dose-escalation patients had received checkpoint inhibitors. Three dose-escalation patients achieved partial responses, one with hepatocellular carcinoma and two with cutaneous melanoma. Peripheral TCRbeta sequencing aimed to test whether ivuxolimab altered TCR sequence diversity and caused clonal T-cell expansion. The paper describes the monotherapy dose-escalation part (N = 52 patients) of the phase I trial of ivuxolimab.

The trial excluded patients who had a history of autoimmune disease or who were on systemic immunosuppression. Peripheral blood for TCR sequencing was collected from all dose cohorts at baseline, on cycle 4 day 1, and on cycle 7 day 1. Samples came from an open-label, multicenter, first-in-human phase I dose-escalation trial of ivuxolimab. Adults with locally advanced or metastatic melanoma, renal cell, hepatocellular, or head and neck squamous cell carcinoma were enrolled in the trial. Before TCR sequencing, CD4+ and CD8+ T cells were separately sorted from peripheral blood. Based on the germline V gene (reference sequence), the CDR1 and CDR2 sequences are SGHAT and FQDESV. The CDR3 has 14 amino acids, counting the end cysteine and phenylalanine. The CDR3 DNA has 42 bases and is translated from base 1. The V and J ends are trimmed by 6 bases and 1 base, leaving 11 bases between them. What the authors observed across the whole study: The antigen specificity of the clonally expanded peripheral T cells was not determined. Partial responders in the 0.1-3.0 mg/kg groups had among the lowest normalized peripheral clonal expansion, especially among CD8+ T cells. Low levels of normalized T-cell clonal expansion were also seen in some nonresponding patients. At doses of 0.1 to 3.0 mg/kg, clonal expansion of both CD4+ and CD8+ T cells in blood was seen between baseline and week 6. After ivuxolimab, more expanded clones were found on average in CD8+ T cells than in CD4+ T cells.

The source was CD4+ or CD8+ T cells sorted from blood, collected in a trial of the OX40 agonist ivuxolimab. The V and J genes are TRBV11-1 and TRBJ2-3, with TRBD1 perhaps the D gene, on 5 matching bases. This receptor was obtained from an adult with an advanced solid tumor such as melanoma, head and neck, liver or kidney cancer. The DNA is as follows: TGTGCCAGCAGACATAGGGGCCGCACAGATACGCAGTATTTT. This translates into CASRHRGRTDTQYF.